A single sample gave rise to the 17 T cell receptor beta chains below, sequenced in a study of T-cell reconstitution after alpha-beta-depleted transplantation in children. As it was prepared, the TCRbeta library received unique molecular identifiers. TCRdb reanalysed the PCR reads using MiXCR and keeps one entry per CDR3 protein. The table has about 98,000 distinct CDR3 sequences, under 25% seen once. Here the sequenced sample was PBMCs, taken before TCRalphabeta/CD19-depleted stem cell transplant. The receptors stem from a boy under 10 years old with acute lymphoblastic leukemia, due to receive a stem cell transplant.

This clonotype was seen many times. The chain carries TRBV7-9 and TRBJ2-7; D unresolved. The V gene lost 5 bases and the J gene lost 2 bases, with 7 bases spanning the gap. CDR3 length equals 12 residues. The germline V gene has CDR1 SEHNR and CDR2 FQNEAQ (reference sequence). This CDR3 reads CASSLMPYEQYF. In DNA, the CDR3 is TGTGCCAGCAGCCTGATGCCCTACGAGCAGTACTTC.

This clonotype was recorded many times. The chain couples TRBV28 to TRBJ1-5, with D unresolved. Germline V gene sequence: CDR1 MDHEN, CDR2 SYDVKM. The CDR3 consists of 15 residues. V was cut by 5 bases and J by 0 bases, with 11 bases left in between. The CDR3: CASSADGYSNQPQHF. The CDR3 bases are TGTGCCAGCAGTGCGGACGGATATAGCAATCAGCCCCAGCATTTT.

Points on this clonotype: A read error may explain this, as a much larger clone is one base away. J is TRBJ2-1 and V is TRBV28, with 11 bases aligning to TRBD2. The CDR3 contains 14 residues. The germline CDR1 and CDR2 sequences are MDHEN and SYDVKM. The V gene end was trimmed by 7 bases and the J gene end by 4 bases; junction bases not matched to a gene: 3. DNA for the CDR3: TGTGCCAGCAAACTAGCGGGAGTTTACAATGAGCAGTTCTTC. Its protein product is CASKLAGVYNEQFF.

This chain uses TRBV3-1 with TRBJ1-2, with D uncertain. The CDR3 extends over 13 amino acids. Per the germline V gene, CDR1 is LGHDT and CDR2 is YNNKEL (reference sequence). V was clipped by 1 base and J by 7 bases, with 10 bases between them. This CDR3 is CASSQARLGGYTF. CDR3 bases: TGTGCCAGCAGCCAAGCAAGGCTTGGTGGCTACACCTTC.

The chain links TRBV28 to TRBJ2-1; TRBD1 matches at 10 bases. This CDR3 is 15 amino acids long. CDR1 is MDHEN, CDR2 SYDVKM, per germline. V lost 7 bases and J lost 4; bases outside the gene matches: 7. The CDR3 loop is CASIRRDRGYNEQFF. For the CDR3, the DNA is TGTGCCAGCATTCGCCGGGACAGGGGTTACAATGAGCAGTTCTTC.

In this sample, this clonotype turned up a few times. The chain is built from TRBV7-6 and TRBJ2-3, with a weak D call TRBD2 (5 bases). This CDR3 comprises 16 residues. V shed 6 bases and J shed 2 bases, with 18 bases lying between them. Germline V gene data show CDR1 as SGHVS and CDR2 as FNYEAQ. Here the CDR3 DNA reads TGTGCCAGCAGTTCGGCGGTGGCGGAGGCCACAGATACGCAGTATTTT. Translation: CASSSAVAEATDTQYF.

This chain's CDR3 is CASSPGQGGYGYTF. Written as DNA, the CDR3 is TGCGCCAGCAGTCCCGGACAGGGTGGCTATGGCTACACCTTC. The chain couples TRBV5-1 to TRBJ1-2, with 8 positions matching TRBD1. The CDR3 extends over 14 amino acids. With 5 bases clipped from V and 4 bases from J, the junction kept 7 bases outside the gene matches. CDR1 is SGHRS and CDR2 is YFSETQ in the germline V gene. Full variable domain (missing parts from reference TRBV5-1 and TRBJ1-2): KAGVTQTPRYLIKTRGQQVTLSCSPISGHRSVSWYQQTPGQGLQFLFEYFSETQRNKGNFPGRFSGRQFSNSRSEMNVSTLELGDSALYLCASSPGQGGYGYTFGSGTRLTVV.

Written as DNA, the CDR3 is TGTGCCAGCAGGAGACAGGGGGCGGATGGCTACACCTTC. It is translated as CASRRQGADGYTF. This chain joins TRBV28 and TRBJ1-2; 10 bases map to TRBD1. Germline V lookup: CDR1 MDHEN, CDR2 SYDVKM. V trimming: 6 bases; J trimming: 6 bases; junction bases outside the gene matches: 4. The CDR3 is made up of 13 amino acids.

This clonotype was seen more than once but under ten times. The chain has TRBV5-6 and TRBJ2-1; D ambiguous. The CDR3 totals 12 residues. The V gene lost 4 bases and the J gene lost 13 bases, with 15 bases spanning the gap. CDR1 and CDR2 (germline): SGHDT, YYEEEE. In nucleotides, the CDR3 is TGTGCCAGCAGCCTGCCCGTGCAGCGTCAGTTCTTC. As protein: CASSLPVQRQFF.

This sequence joins TRBV28 and TRBJ1-2; tentatively, D is TRBD1 (6 bases). Germline V gene data show CDR1 as MDHEN and CDR2 as SYDVKM. V was shortened by 6 bases and J by 8 bases, with 22 bases between the two germline ends. The CDR3 sequence is 15 residues long. The CDR3 nucleotides read TGTGCCAGCAGCCGTCCCGACAGGAATCCTTGGGGCTACACCTTC. It translates to CASSRPDRNPWGYTF.

The rearrangement joins TRBV5-1 to TRBJ1-2; D possibly corresponds to TRBD1 (6 bases). From germline, CDR1 is SGHRS and CDR2 YFSETQ. The CDR3 spans 15 residues. V lost 4 bases and J lost 6, with 19 bases in between. CDR3 bases: TGCGCCAGCAGCCCGACAGGATCTACGGGGGATGGCTACACCTTC. This translates into CASSPTGSTGDGYTF. The whole variable domain, remainder taken from reference TRBV5-1 and TRBJ1-2, is KAGVTQTPRYLIKTRGQQVTLSCSPISGHRSVSWYQQTPGQGLQFLFEYFSETQRNKGNFPGRFSGRQFSNSRSEMNVSTLELGDSALYLCASSPTGSTGDGYTFGSGTRLTVV.

The rearrangement links TRBV30 to TRBJ2-2, with a possible D match to TRBD2 (6 bases). CDR1 GTSNPN and CDR2 SVGIG come from the germline V gene (reference sequence). V was cut by 2 bases and J by 1 base, with 17 bases left in between. CDR3 size: 17 residues. This CDR3 reads CAWSRIRDFKNTGELFF. CDR3 DNA sequence: TGTGCCTGGAGTCGTATCCGGGACTTCAAGAACACCGGGGAGCTGTTTTTT.

The V call is TRBV5-1, the J call TRBJ2-5; 11 bases are a match to TRBD2. The CDR3 is 16 residues long. Germline values: CDR1 SGHRS, CDR2 YFSETQ. Unmatched junction bases numbered 11, after V lost 6 bases and J lost 4 bases. Written as DNA, the CDR3 is TGCGCCAGCAAAGGCCTAGCGGGAGGAAACGGAGAGACCCAGTACTTC. Its translation: CASKGLAGGNGETQYF.

This clonotype occurred a few times. This sequence joins TRBV5-1 and TRBJ2-5; D gene unclear. This CDR3 is 12 amino acids long. V shed 6 bases and J shed 0 bases, with 6 bases lying between them. Germline loops: CDR1 SGHRS, CDR2 YFSETQ. CDR3 sequence (DNA): TGCGCCAGCATGGTCGACCAAGAGACCCAGTACTTC. Translation gives CASMVDQETQYF. The full variable domain, with the rest looked up from reference TRBV5-1 and TRBJ2-5, is KAGVTQTPRYLIKTRGQQVTLSCSPISGHRSVSWYQQTPGQGLQFLFEYFSETQRNKGNFPGRFSGRQFSNSRSEMNVSTLELGDSALYLCASMVDQETQYFGPGTRLLVL.

The chain recombines TRBV6-5 with TRBJ1-1; D call uncertain. The CDR3 covers 16 residues. V was cut by 4 bases and J by 4 bases, with 19 bases left in between. Germline values: CDR1 MNHEY, CDR2 SVGAGI. DNA for the CDR3: TGTGCCAGCAGTTCTATCCGACTGGCCCTGAGCACTGAAGCTTTCTTT. Its protein product is CASSSIRLALSTEAFF.

This clonotype was seen a few times. V gene TRBV5-1 combines with J gene TRBJ1-1, with TRBD1 matching over 8 bases. There are 14 residues in the CDR3. J gave up 3 bases and V 4 bases, and 5 bases lay outside the gene matches. In germline, CDR1 is SGHRS, CDR2 YFSETQ. CDR3 residues: CASSIGQGHTEAFF. The CDR3 DNA is TGCGCCAGCAGCATAGGACAGGGCCACACTGAAGCTTTCTTT.

V and J are TRBV7-2 and TRBJ2-3; TRBD1 or TRBD2 may be the D gene (6 bases each). The CDR3 extends over 14 amino acids. Trimming shortened V by 4 bases and J by 1 base, and 9 bases separated the two germline ends. Germline values: CDR1 SGHTA, CDR2 FQGNSA. The CDR3 sequence is CASSWRGGTDTQYF. CDR3 bases: TGTGCCAGCAGCTGGAGGGGGGGCACAGATACGCAGTATTTT.